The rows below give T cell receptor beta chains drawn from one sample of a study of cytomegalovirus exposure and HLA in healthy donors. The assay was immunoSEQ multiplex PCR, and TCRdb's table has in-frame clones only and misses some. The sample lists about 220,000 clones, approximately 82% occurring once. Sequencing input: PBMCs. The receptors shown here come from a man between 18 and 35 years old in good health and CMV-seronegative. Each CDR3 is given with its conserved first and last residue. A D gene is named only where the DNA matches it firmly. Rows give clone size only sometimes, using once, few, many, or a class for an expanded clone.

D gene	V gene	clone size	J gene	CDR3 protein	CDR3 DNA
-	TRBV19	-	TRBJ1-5	CASSGFGGSGQPQHF	TGTGCCAGTAGTGGTTTTGGGGGGTCGGGTCAGCCCCAGCATTTT
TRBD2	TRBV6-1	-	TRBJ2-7	CASRGSGSNYEQYF	TGTGCCAGCAGGGGCAGCGGGAGCAACTACGAGCAGTACTTC
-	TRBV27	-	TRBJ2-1	CASSPIGRGQGGNEQFF	TGTGCCAGCAGTCCGATAGGCCGGGGGCAGGGGGGCAATGAGCAGTTCTTC
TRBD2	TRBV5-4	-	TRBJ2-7	CASSSKLAGGREQYF	TGTGCCAGCAGCTCGAAACTAGCGGGAGGGCGTGAGCAGTACTTC
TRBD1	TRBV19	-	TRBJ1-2	CASSRQGMDYGYTF	TGTGCCAGTAGTAGACAGGGGATGGACTATGGCTACACCTTC
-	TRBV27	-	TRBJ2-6	CASSLRRQVSSGANVLTF	TGTGCCAGCAGTTTAAGGAGACAGGTTAGCTCTGGGGCCAACGTCCTGACTTTC
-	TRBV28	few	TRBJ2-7	CASRTQATDNYEQYF	TGTGCCAGCAGGACCCAGGCTACCGATAACTACGAGCAGTACTTC
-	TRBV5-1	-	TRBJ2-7	CASSLAPGQGRVAGGQVVYEQYF	TGCGCCAGCAGCTTGGCTCCGGGACAGGGGAGGGTGGCGGGAGGGCAGGTGGTCTACGAGCAGTACTTC
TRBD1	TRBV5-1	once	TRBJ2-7	CASSLAPTGGLYEQYF	TGCGCCAGCAGCTTGGCCCCGACAGGGGGCTTGTACGAGCAGTACTTC
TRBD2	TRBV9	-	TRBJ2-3	CASSLGLAGGFNTQYF	TGTGCCAGCAGCCTGGGACTAGCGGGAGGGTTCAATACGCAGTATTTT
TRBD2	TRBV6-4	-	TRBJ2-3	CASSVSGSTDTQYF	TGTGCCAGCAGTGTAAGCGGGAGTACAGATACGCAGTATTTT
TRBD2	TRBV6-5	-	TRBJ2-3	CASSLDSGISTDTQYF	TGTGCCAGCAGTTTGGATAGCGGGATTAGCACAGATACGCAGTATTTT
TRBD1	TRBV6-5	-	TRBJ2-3	CASSYYETGGYTQYF	TGTGCCAGCAGTTACTACGAGACAGGGGGATACACGCAGTATTTT
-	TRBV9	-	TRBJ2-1	CASSLRGDEQFF	TGTGCCAGCAGCTTAAGGGGCGATGAGCAGTTCTTC
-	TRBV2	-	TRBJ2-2	CASSRLRGNTGELFF	TGTGCCAGCAGTCGACTCAGGGGAAACACCGGGGAGCTGTTTTTT
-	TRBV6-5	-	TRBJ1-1	CASSNGAGAAEAFF	TGTGCCAGCAGCAACGGGGCAGGGGCAGCTGAAGCTTTCTTT
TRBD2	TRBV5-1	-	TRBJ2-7	CASSNTGTRTYEQYF	TGCGCCAGCAGCAACACCGGGACTAGGACCTACGAGCAGTACTTC
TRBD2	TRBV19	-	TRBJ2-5	CASSSGGRGETQYF	TGTGCCAGTAGCTCGGGCGGGAGGGGGGAGACCCAGTACTTC
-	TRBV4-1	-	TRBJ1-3	CASSQDPAHGNTIYF	TGCGCCAGCAGCCAAGACCCCGCACATGGAAACACCATATATTTT
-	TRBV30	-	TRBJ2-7	CAWSASGKNSYEQYF	TGTGCCTGGAGTGCGTCCGGGAAAAACTCCTACGAGCAGTACTTC
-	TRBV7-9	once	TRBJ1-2	CASSLAAGFYGYTF	TGTGCCAGCAGCTTAGCGGCAGGGTTCTATGGCTACACCTTC
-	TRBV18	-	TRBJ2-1	CASSSGEGEQFF	TGTGCCAGCTCATCGGGAGAAGGCGAGCAGTTCTTC
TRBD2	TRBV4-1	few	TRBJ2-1	CASSQTSGRASEQFF	TGCGCCAGCAGCCAGACTAGCGGGAGGGCCAGTGAGCAGTTCTTC
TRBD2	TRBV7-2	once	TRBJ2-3	CASRGPAIAGTDTQYF	TGTGCCAGCAGGGGACCGGCGATAGCGGGAACAGATACGCAGTATTTT
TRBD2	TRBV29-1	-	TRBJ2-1	CSAAVAGGPYNEQFF	TGCAGCGCCGCGGTAGCGGGAGGGCCGTACAATGAGCAGTTCTTC
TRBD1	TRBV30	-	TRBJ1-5	CAWSRDRGRFNQPQHF	TGTGCCTGGAGCCGGGACAGAGGAAGGTTCAATCAGCCCCAGCATTTT
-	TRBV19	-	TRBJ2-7	CASSGASYEQYF	TGTGCCAGTAGTGGGGCGTCCTACGAGCAGTACTTC
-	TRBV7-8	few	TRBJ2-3	CASSLELRADTQYF	TGTGCCAGCAGCTTAGAGCTCAGGGCAGATACGCAGTATTTT
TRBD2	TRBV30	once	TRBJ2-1	CAWDRAGGTYNEQFF	TGTGCTTGGGACCGAGCGGGAGGAACCTACAATGAGCAGTTCTTC
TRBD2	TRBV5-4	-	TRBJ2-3	CASSLAQLAGTNTQYF	TGTGCCAGCAGCTTGGCCCAACTAGCGGGGACCAATACGCAGTATTTT
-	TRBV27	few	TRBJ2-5	CASSLGGRQETQYF	TGTGCCAGCAGTTTGGGGGGGCGGCAAGAGACCCAGTACTTC
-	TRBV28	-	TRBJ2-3	CASSPSYGITDTQYF	TGTGCCAGCAGTCCATCATATGGCATCACAGATACGCAGTATTTT
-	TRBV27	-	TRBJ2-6	CASSRAVAGANVLTF	TGTGCCAGCAGTAGAGCGGTTGCTGGGGCCAACGTCCTGACTTTC
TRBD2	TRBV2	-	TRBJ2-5	CASSEASGLKGTQYF	TGTGCCAGCAGTGAGGCTAGCGGGCTCAAGGGGACCCAGTACTTC
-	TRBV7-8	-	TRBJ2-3	CASSRLRSVSDTQYF	TGTGCCAGCAGCCGGTTAAGATCGGTGTCAGATACGCAGTATTTT
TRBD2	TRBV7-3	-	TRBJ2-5	CASSLIAGTQETQYF	TGTGCCAGCAGCTTAATAGCGGGGACCCAAGAGACCCAGTACTTC
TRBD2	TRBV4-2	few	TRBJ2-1	CASSQVPNGGRVNEQFF	TGTGCCAGCAGCCAAGTCCCGAATGGCGGGAGGGTCAATGAGCAGTTCTTC
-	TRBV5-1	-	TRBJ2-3	CASSLGQLSDTQYF	TGCGCCAGCAGCTTGGGACAGCTTTCAGATACGCAGTATTTT
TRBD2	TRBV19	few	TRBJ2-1	CASSMGTSGSYNEQFF	TGTGCCAGTAGTATGGGGACTAGCGGGTCGTACAATGAGCAGTTCTTC
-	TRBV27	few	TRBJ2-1	CASSPRFEVLGEQFF	TGTGCCAGCAGTCCAAGGTTTGAGGTTCTCGGTGAGCAGTTCTTC
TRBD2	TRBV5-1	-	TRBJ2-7	CASSLALAGAYEQYF	TGCGCCAGCAGCTTGGCCCTAGCGGGAGCCTACGAGCAGTACTTC
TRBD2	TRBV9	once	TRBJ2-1	CASSLTSGSSNEQFF	TGTGCCAGCAGCTTGACTAGCGGGAGTTCAAATGAGCAGTTCTTC
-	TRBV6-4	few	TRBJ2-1	CASSTGSGEQFF	TGTGCCAGCAGTACAGGGTCCGGTGAGCAGTTCTTC
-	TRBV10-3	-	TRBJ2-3	CAISESGRGSDTQYF	TGTGCCATCAGTGAGTCGGGCAGGGGATCAGATACGCAGTATTTT
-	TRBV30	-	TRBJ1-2	CAWSGVRTYGYTF	TGTGCCTGGAGTGGCGTGAGAACCTATGGCTACACCTTC
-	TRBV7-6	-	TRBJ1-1	CASSPIGGRTEAFF	TGTGCCAGCAGCCCGATCGGGGGGAGGACTGAAGCTTTCTTT
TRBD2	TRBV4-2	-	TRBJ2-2	CASTTGGGNTGELFF	TGTGCCAGCACTACCGGGGGGGGGAACACCGGGGAGCTGTTTTTT
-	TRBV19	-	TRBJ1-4	CASSTPTREKLFF	TGTGCCAGTAGTACCCCGACGCGGGAAAAACTGTTTTTT
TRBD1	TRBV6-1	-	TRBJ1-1	CASSEHPAGGTVNTEAFF	TGTGCCAGCAGTGAACATCCGGCAGGGGGCACGGTGAACACTGAAGCTTTCTTT
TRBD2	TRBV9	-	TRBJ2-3	CASSVRASGSADTQYF	TGTGCCAGCAGCGTAAGAGCTAGCGGGAGCGCAGATACGCAGTATTTT
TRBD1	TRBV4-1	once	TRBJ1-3	CASSQTPGQGASGNTIYF	TGCGCCAGCAGCCAAACCCCGGGACAGGGTGCTTCTGGAAACACCATATATTTT
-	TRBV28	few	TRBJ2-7	CASSFETAPNYEQYF	TGTGCCAGCAGTTTCGAGACAGCACCTAACTACGAGCAGTACTTC
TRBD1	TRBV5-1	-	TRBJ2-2	CASSLAQGAGGELFF	TGCGCCAGCAGCTTGGCACAGGGGGCTGGCGGGGAGCTGTTTTTT
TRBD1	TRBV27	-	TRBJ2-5	CASSRWDRSETQYF	TGTGCCAGCAGTCGTTGGGACAGGTCGGAGACCCAGTACTTC